Each of the 3 T cell receptor beta chains below was sequenced from the same sample in a study of blood T cell repertoires in COVID-19. Assay: immunoSEQ multiplex PCR; the TCRdb copy retains only in-frame clones and omits some. The sample includes around 130,000 clones, about 85% of them seen just once. Sequencing input: peripheral blood. These TCRs come from a man in his 70s with acute or convalescent COVID-19.

The chain carries TRBV4-1 and TRBJ1-1; a possible D gene is TRBD1 (5 bases). V dropped 2 bases and J dropped 6 bases, with 13 bases sitting between them. CDR3 size: 14 residues. CDR1 and CDR2 from the germline V gene are MGHRA and YSYEKL. The CDR3 DNA sequence: TGCGCCAGCAGCCAACGGGGGGAGGGCGCTGAAGCTTTCTTT. It specifies CASSQRGEGAEAFF.

The chain links TRBV4-2 to TRBJ2-7, with TRBD2 matching 15 bases. This CDR3 is built from 22 residues. V lost 0 bases to trimming and J lost 2 bases; unmatched junction nucleotides: 17. The germline CDR1 and CDR2 sequences are LGHNA and YNFKEQ. CDR3 amino acids: CASSQDWLFPGTSGGTAYEQYF. Here the CDR3 DNA reads TGTGCCAGCAGCCAAGATTGGCTATTCCCCGGGACTAGCGGGGGGACTGCCTACGAGCAGTACTTC.

This clone came up a few times. The V and J genes are TRBV6-5 and TRBJ2-7, with D perhaps TRBD1 (5 bases). V gave up 2 bases and J gave up 5 bases, with 16 bases separating them. Germline V CDR1 and CDR2: MNHEY, SVGAGI. The CDR3 runs 15 residues. The CDR3, as DNA: TGTGCCAGCAGTTACCCCAGGACAAAATCCCACGAGCAGTACTTC. It is translated as CASSYPRTKSHEQYF.